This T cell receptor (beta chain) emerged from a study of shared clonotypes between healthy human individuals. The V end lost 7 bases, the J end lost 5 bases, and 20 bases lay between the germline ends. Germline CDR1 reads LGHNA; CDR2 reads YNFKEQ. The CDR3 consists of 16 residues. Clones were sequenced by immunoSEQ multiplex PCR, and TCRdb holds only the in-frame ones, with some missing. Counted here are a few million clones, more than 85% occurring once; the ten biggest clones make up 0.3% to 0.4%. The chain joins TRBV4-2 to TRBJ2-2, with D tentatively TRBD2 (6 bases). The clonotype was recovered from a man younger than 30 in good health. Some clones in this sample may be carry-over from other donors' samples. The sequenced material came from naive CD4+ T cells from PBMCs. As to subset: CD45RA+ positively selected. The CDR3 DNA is TGTGCCAGCATCGAGAGTCTCGCCCGGGGGACCGGGGAGCTGTTTTTT. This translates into CASIESLARGTGELFF.